This T cell receptor beta chain was documented in a study of shared clonotypes between healthy human individuals. Looking at the study overall: Every donor yielded three CD4 naive, three CD4 memory, two CD8 naive and one CD8 memory plate.

This clone is a singleton in its sample. The antigen remains undetermined. In germline, CDR1 is SGHRS, CDR2 YFSETQ. Trimming removed 4 bases from V and 5 bases from J; junction bases left unmatched: 8. This CDR3 is 15 amino acids long. Repertoires were generated with immunoSEQ multiplex PCR, while TCRdb's copy carries only in-frame clones and drops some. This sample yields about 2.5 million clones, of which around 90% are seen a single time; approximately 0.39% belongs to the top ten. Findings and limits, study-wide: The generation probabilities recorded for non-shared clonotypes fell below those of clonotypes shared by all four donors.

The clonotype comes from a man aged 18 to 35 in good health. Some clones in this sample may be carry-over from other donors' samples. Sequenced: naive CD4+ T cells from PBMCs. Stated subset: CD45RA+ positively selected. The J gene is TRBJ2-2, the V gene TRBV5-1; TRBD2 matches at 7 bases. Here the CDR3 reads CASSPGLVSTGELFF. The CDR3 coding sequence is TGCGCCAGCAGCCCCGGACTAGTTTCAACCGGGGAGCTGTTTTTT.